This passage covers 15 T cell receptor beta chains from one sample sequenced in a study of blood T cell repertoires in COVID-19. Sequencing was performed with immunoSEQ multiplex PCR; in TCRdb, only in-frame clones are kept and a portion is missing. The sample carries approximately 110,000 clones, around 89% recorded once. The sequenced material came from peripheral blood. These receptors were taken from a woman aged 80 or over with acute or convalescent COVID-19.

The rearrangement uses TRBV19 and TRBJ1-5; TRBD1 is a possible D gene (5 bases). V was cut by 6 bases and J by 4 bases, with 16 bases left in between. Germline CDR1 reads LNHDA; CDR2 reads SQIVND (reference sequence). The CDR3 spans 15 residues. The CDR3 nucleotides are TGTGCCAGTAGCCCCTCTGATGCAGGGAATCAGCCCCAGCATTTT. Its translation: CASSPSDAGNQPQHF.

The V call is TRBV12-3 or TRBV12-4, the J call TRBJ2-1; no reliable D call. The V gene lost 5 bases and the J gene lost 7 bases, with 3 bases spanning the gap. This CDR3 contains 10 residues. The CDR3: CASSPNEQFF. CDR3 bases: TGTGCCAGCAGTCCAAATGAGCAGTTCTTC.

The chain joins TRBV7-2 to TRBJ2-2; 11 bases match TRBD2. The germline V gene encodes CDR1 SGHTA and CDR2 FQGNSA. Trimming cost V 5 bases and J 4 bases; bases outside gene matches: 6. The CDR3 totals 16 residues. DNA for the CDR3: TGTGCCAGCAGCCAGCAACTAGCGGGGGTCACCGGGGAGCTGTTTTTT. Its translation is CASSQQLAGVTGELFF.

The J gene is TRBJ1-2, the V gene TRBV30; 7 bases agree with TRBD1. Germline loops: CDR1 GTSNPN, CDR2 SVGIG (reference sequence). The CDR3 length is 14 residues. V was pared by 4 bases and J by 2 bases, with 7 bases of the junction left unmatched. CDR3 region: CAWTGTVPNYGYTF. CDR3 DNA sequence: TGTGCCTGGACTGGGACAGTCCCAAACTATGGCTACACCTTC.

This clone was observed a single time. DNA for the CDR3: TGTGCCAGCTCACCACTTGCGGGGCTTTCCTACGAGCAGTACTTC. Translation gives CASSPLAGLSYEQYF. The rearrangement links TRBV18 to TRBJ2-7, with a tentative D call TRBD2 (6 bases). The germline V gene has CDR1 KGHSH and CDR2 LQKENI. The length of the CDR3 is 15 residues. Trimming shortened V by 1 base and J by 1 base, and 11 bases separated the two germline ends.

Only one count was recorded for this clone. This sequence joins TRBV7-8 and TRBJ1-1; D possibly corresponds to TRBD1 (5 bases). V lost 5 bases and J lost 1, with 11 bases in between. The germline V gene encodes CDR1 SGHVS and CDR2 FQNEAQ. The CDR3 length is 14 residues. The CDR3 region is CASSPLQGNTEAFF. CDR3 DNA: TGTGCCAGCAGCCCGCTTCAGGGGAACACTGAAGCTTTCTTT.

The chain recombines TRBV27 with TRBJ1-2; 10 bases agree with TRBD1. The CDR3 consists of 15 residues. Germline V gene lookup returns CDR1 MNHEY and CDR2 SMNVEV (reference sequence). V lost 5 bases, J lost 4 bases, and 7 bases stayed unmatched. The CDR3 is CASSQTGGTSYGYTF. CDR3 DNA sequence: TGTGCCAGCAGTCAGACAGGGGGCACCTCCTATGGCTACACCTTC.

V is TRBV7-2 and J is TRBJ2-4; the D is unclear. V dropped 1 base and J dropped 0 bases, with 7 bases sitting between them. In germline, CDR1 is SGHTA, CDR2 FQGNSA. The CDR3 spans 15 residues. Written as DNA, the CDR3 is TGTGCCAGCAGCTTAGTTACTTTAGCCAAAAACATTCAGTACTTC. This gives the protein CASSLVTLAKNIQYF. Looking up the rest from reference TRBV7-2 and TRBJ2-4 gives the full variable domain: GAGVSQSPSNKVTEKGKDVELRCDPISGHTALYWYRQSLGQGLEFLIYFQGNSAPDKSGLPSDRFSAERTGGSVSTLTIQRTQQEDSAVYLCASSLVTLAKNIQYFGAGTRLSVL.

CDR3 residues: CASSKGPSGGETQYF. CDR3 coding DNA: TGTGCCAGCAGTAAAGGCCCTAGCGGGGGGGAGACCCAGTACTTC. The rearrangement joins TRBV7-2 to TRBJ2-5, with TRBD2 identical over 11 bases. Germline lookup yields CDR1 SGHTA and CDR2 FQGNSA. The CDR3 runs to 15 residues. The V and J ends lost 6 bases and 5 bases, in that order; junction bases with no gene match: 8.

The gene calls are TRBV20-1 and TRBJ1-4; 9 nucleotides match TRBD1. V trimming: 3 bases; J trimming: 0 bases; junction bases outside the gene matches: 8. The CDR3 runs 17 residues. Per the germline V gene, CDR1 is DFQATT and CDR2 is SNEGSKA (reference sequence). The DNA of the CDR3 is TGCAGTGCTAGTGGACAGGGGTTATGGTCAACTAATGAAAAACTGTTTTTT. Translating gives CSASGQGLWSTNEKLFF.

CDR3 protein: CASSLPGALVNEQFF. CDR3 nucleotide sequence: TGTGCCAGCAGCTTACCAGGGGCATTAGTGAATGAGCAGTTCTTC. The gene calls are TRBV7-8 and TRBJ2-1; a possible D gene is TRBD1 (6 bases). Germline assignment: CDR1 SGHVS and CDR2 FQNEAQ. This CDR3 has 15 amino acids. Between the trimmed V and J ends, which lost 2 bases and 7 bases, there was a span of 15 bases.

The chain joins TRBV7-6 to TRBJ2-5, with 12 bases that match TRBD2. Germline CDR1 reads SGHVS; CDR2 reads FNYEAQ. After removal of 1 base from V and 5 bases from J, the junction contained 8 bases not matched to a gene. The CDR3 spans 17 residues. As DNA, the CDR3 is TGTGCCAGCAGCTTAGGTCTAGCGGGGGGGCCGTCGGAGACCCAGTACTTC. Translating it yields CASSLGLAGGPSETQYF.

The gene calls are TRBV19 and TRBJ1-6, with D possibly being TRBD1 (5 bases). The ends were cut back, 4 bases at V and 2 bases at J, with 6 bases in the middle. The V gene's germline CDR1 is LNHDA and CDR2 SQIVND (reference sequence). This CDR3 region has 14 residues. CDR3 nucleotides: TGTGCCAGTAGTAGACAGACCTATAATTCACCCCTCCACTTT. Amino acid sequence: CASSRQTYNSPLHF.

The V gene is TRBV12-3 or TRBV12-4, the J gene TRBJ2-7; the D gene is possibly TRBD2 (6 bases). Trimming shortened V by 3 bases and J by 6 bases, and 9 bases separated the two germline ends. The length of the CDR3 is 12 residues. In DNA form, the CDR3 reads TGTGCCAGCAGTTTCCCCGGGGGCGAGCAGTACTTC. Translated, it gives CASSFPGGEQYF.

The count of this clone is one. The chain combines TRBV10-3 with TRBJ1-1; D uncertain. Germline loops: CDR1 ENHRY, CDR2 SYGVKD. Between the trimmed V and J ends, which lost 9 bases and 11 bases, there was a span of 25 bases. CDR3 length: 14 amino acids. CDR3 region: CAIRVSVGIQAAFF. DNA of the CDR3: TGTGCCATTCGTGTTTCGGTTGGTATACAAGCGGCTTTCTTT.